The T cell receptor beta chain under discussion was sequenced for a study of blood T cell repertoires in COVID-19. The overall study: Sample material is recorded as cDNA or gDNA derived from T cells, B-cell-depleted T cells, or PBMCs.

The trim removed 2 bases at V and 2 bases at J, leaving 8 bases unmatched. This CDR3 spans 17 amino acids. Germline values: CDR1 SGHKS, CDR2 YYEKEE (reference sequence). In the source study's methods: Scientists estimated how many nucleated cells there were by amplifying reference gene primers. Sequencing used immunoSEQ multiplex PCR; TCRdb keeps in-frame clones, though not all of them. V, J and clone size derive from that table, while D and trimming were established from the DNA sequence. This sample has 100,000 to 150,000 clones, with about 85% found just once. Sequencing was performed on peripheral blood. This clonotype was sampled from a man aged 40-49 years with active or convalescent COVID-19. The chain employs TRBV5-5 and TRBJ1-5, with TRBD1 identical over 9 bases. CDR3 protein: CASSLGTGTGGNQPQHF. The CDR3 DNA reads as TGTGCCAGCAGCTTAGGGACAGGGACGGGAGGCAATCAGCCCCAGCATTTT.